This TCR beta chain emerged from a study of cytomegalovirus exposure and HLA in healthy donors. Whole-study findings and limits: Cytomegalovirus status was reportedly diagnosed by the classifier with high sensitivity and specificity.

Separate from the approximately 720-subject first cohort, the approximately 130-subject validation cohort was the one that the donors belonged to. Comments on this clone: The antigen is unknown.

This CDR3 is 14 amino acids long. V shed 0 bases and J shed 6 bases, with 9 bases lying between them. Germline lookup yields CDR1 MNHNS and CDR2 SASEGT. Generated by immunoSEQ multiplex PCR, the TCRdb table keeps only in-frame clones and is missing some. This repertoire shows 150,000 to 200,000 clones, approximately 86% found once; its top ten account for approximately 2.3%. This chain links TRBV6-1 with TRBJ1-5, with D hard to call. The specimen sequenced was PBMCs. This TCR was recovered from a young man in good health and CMV-seropositive. The CDR3 reads CASSEAQRVQPQHF. In DNA, the CDR3 is TGTGCCAGCAGTGAAGCGCAGAGGGTTCAGCCCCAGCATTTT.